Presented here are 23 T cell receptor beta chains from one specimen sequenced in a study of post-analysis software for immune sequencing data. General study points: Included in a set of several TRBV segments more frequent in patients than controls were TRBV5-6, TRBV5-1 and TRBV20-1.

The TCR beta cDNA libraries carried unique molecular identifiers. From the PCR reads, TCRdb called clonotypes with MiXCR, one entry per CDR3 protein. The table lists some 890,000 distinct CDR3 sequences, roughly half of them singletons, with over 4% in the top ten. These receptors have no identified antigens. The specimen was blood. The receptors here all came from a girl between 10 and 17 years old with multiple sclerosis.

The rearrangement uses TRBV5-5 and TRBJ2-2, with a possible D match to TRBD1 (6 bases). The V end lost 4 bases, the J end lost 1 base, and 14 bases lay between the germline ends. Germline CDR1 reads SGHKS; CDR2 reads YYEKEE (reference sequence). There are 16 residues in the CDR3. The CDR3 bases are TGTGCCAGCAGCCCAATACCGACAGGGAACACCGGGGAGCTGTTTTTT. Translated, it gives CASSPIPTGNTGELFF.

The rearrangement joins TRBV7-2 to TRBJ2-7, with D tentatively TRBD1 (5 bases). V lost 5 bases, J lost 2 bases, and 13 bases lay in between. The germline gives CDR1 SGHTA, CDR2 FQGNSA. The CDR3 has 14 residues. CDR3: CASSSLTVPYEQYF. Written as DNA, the CDR3 is TGTGCCAGCAGCAGCCTGACAGTTCCCTACGAGCAGTACTTC.

The chain couples TRBV7-9 to TRBJ2-5; TRBD1 is a possible D gene (5 bases). The CDR3 is 14 residues long. Trimming removed 3 bases from V and 1 base from J, with 9 bases in between. From germline, CDR1 is SEHNR and CDR2 FQNEAQ (reference sequence). CDR3 protein: CASSLKDTQETQYF. In DNA form, the CDR3 reads TGTGCCAGCAGCTTGAAGGACACCCAAGAGACCCAGTACTTC.

The chain is built from TRBV27 and TRBJ1-1; D perhaps matches TRBD1 (5 bases). CDR3 length equals 14 residues. Looked up from germline, CDR1 is MNHEY and CDR2 is SMNVEV (reference sequence). Trimming left V 6 bases short and J 0 bases short, with 11 bases between. This CDR3 is CASRIRTLNTEAFF. CDR3 coding DNA: TGTGCCAGCAGAATCCGGACATTGAACACTGAAGCTTTCTTT.

The chain links TRBV6-5 to TRBJ2-3, with unresolved D. Germline V gene lookup returns CDR1 MNHEY and CDR2 SVGAGI. V was trimmed by 10 bases and J by 5 bases, leaving 13 bases between them. The CDR3 has 12 residues. CDR3 nucleotide sequence: TGTGCCACCAGATGGGTGGGAGATACGCAGTATTTT. It specifies CATRWVGDTQYF.

The chain links TRBV5-1 to TRBJ1-5; no definite D call. CDR1 and CDR2 (germline): SGHRS, YFSETQ. The V and J ends lost 4 bases and 5 bases respectively, with 13 bases between them. The CDR3 consists of 14 residues. CDR3 DNA: TGCGCCAGCAGCCCGAGACCTGGAGATCAGCCCCAGCATTTT. Its translation: CASSPRPGDQPQHF.

The chain recombines TRBV12-3 or TRBV12-4 with TRBJ2-3; 9 bases map to TRBD2. The V and J ends lost 9 bases and 6 bases, in that order; junction bases with no gene match: 13. CDR3 length: 15 residues. CDR3 sequence reads: CASLTPAGGLDTQYF. Here the CDR3 DNA reads TGTGCCAGTTTGACCCCGGCGGGAGGGCTGGATACGCAGTATTTT.

The chain is built from TRBV29-1 and TRBJ1-1; 9 bases agree with TRBD1. This CDR3 has 13 residues. Trimming took 7 bases from V and 1 from J; bases not matched to a gene: 4. Germline loops: CDR1 SQVTM, CDR2 ANQGSEA. CDR3 in amino acids: CSGGQGSNTEAFF. The CDR3 DNA follows: TGCAGCGGAGGACAGGGGTCGAACACTGAAGCTTTCTTT.

A few counts support this clonotype. This chain uses TRBV29-1 with TRBJ1-2, with 7 bases identical to TRBD1. The V gene's germline CDR1 is SQVTM and CDR2 ANQGSEA. This CDR3 contains 13 residues. Trimming took 6 bases from V and 6 from J; bases not matched to a gene: 10. The CDR3: CSVPTFGQDGYTF. CDR3 DNA sequence: TGCAGCGTACCCACATTCGGACAGGATGGCTACACCTTC.

This clonotype was seen only a few times. The V and J genes are TRBV29-1 and TRBJ2-1; perhaps TRBD1 as D (6 bases). Germline CDR1 is SQVTM and CDR2 is ANQGSEA. The CDR3 is 11 residues long. V lost 4 bases and J lost 8, with 9 bases in between. CDR3 DNA: TGCAGCGTTGTAGGGGGAGATGAGCAGTTCTTC. Translated: CSVVGGDEQFF.

The chain carries TRBV2 and TRBJ1-1; D gene ambiguous. Germline CDR1 reads SNHLY; CDR2 reads FYNNEI. The CDR3 extends over 14 amino acids. V was trimmed by 1 base and J by 1 base, leaving 7 bases between them. In nucleotides, the CDR3 is TGTGCCAGCAGTGAAGAGGCACCGAACACTGAAGCTTTCTTT. Its translation is CASSEEAPNTEAFF.

The chain couples TRBV24-1 to TRBJ2-6; D remains unclear. This CDR3 has 16 residues. Trimming pared 8 bases from V and 1 base from J, leaving 14 bases between. Germline V gene sequence: CDR1 KGHDR, CDR2 SFDVKD. Here the CDR3 reads CATNPPPGSGANVLTF. CDR3 sequence (DNA): TGTGCCACCAATCCCCCCCCCGGTTCTGGGGCCAACGTCCTGACTTTC.

The chain joins TRBV7-2 to TRBJ1-2, with D unclear. CDR1 is SGHTA, CDR2 FQGNSA, per germline. This CDR3 comprises 14 residues. V gave up 1 base and J gave up 2 bases, with 8 bases separating them. The CDR3 here is CASSLDLRNYGYTF. The CDR3 DNA follows: TGTGCCAGCAGCTTAGACCTACGGAACTATGGCTACACCTTC. The variable domain in full, completed from reference TRBV7-2 and TRBJ1-2, reads GAGVSQSPSNKVTEKGKDVELRCDPISGHTALYWYRQSLGQGLEFLIYFQGNSAPDKSGLPSDRFSAERTGGSVSTLTIQRTQQEDSAVYLCASSLDLRNYGYTFGSGTRLTVV.

This chain connects TRBV12-3 or TRBV12-4 to TRBJ2-6; 12 bases are shared with TRBD2. This CDR3 contains 17 residues. The junction had 5 bases not matched to a gene; V was cut back by 5 bases and J by 3 bases. CDR3 sequence reads: CASSKASGRGGANVLTF. As DNA, the CDR3 is TGTGCCAGCAGTAAAGCTAGCGGGAGGGGTGGGGCCAACGTCCTGACTTTC.

This clonotype has more than one count but fewer than ten. V gene TRBV7-9 combines with J gene TRBJ2-1; 12 nucleotides agree with TRBD2. The junction had 11 bases not matched to a gene; V was cut back by 5 bases and J by 0 bases. Germline CDR1 reads SEHNR; CDR2 reads FQNEAQ (reference sequence). CDR3 size: 19 residues. Here the CDR3 DNA reads TGTGCCAGCAGCAACTTACTAGCGGGAGGCATCCTCTCCTACAATGAGCAGTTCTTC. Its translation: CASSNLLAGGILSYNEQFF.

This clonotype was found a few times. The rearrangement uses TRBV12-3 or TRBV12-4 and TRBJ1-2, with D possibly being TRBD1 (6 bases). The CDR3 consists of 14 residues. V was pared by 3 bases and J by 4 bases, with 12 bases between. Here the CDR3 reads CASSLISGAYGYTF. The CDR3 DNA sequence: TGTGCCAGCAGTTTGATTTCAGGGGCCTATGGCTACACCTTC.

This chain joins TRBV10-3 and TRBJ2-3; 11 bases match TRBD2. Germline loops: CDR1 ENHRY, CDR2 SYGVKD. The CDR3 extends over 15 amino acids. Germline trimming cut 7 bases from V and 8 bases from J; bases unmatched to any gene: 11. DNA for the CDR3: TGTGCCATCAAAGATACTAGCGGGAGCTTAGGTACGCAGTATTTT. It specifies CAIKDTSGSLGTQYF.

This clonotype was counted between two and nine times. The V call is TRBV2, the J call TRBJ2-5; maybe TRBD2 (5 bases). Trimming stripped 8 bases from V and 5 bases from J, with 12 bases between. The germline gives CDR1 SNHLY, CDR2 FYNNEI. This CDR3 is 12 amino acids long. The DNA of the CDR3 is TGTGCCAGCTTGGGAGCCGGGGAGACCCAGTACTTC. This gives the protein CASLGAGETQYF.

This chain uses TRBV20-1 with TRBJ1-1; possible D gene TRBD1, 6 bases. This CDR3 has 13 residues. Germline CDR1 and CDR2: DFQATT and SNEGSKA (reference sequence). Trimming removed 5 bases from V and 5 bases from J, with 15 bases in between. CDR3 nucleotides: TGCAGTGCTGGGGGCGGGGTTGTGACTGAAGCTTTCTTT. Residues: CSAGGGVVTEAFF.

The rearrangement uses TRBV20-1 and TRBJ1-5, with D hard to call. The germline CDR1 and CDR2 sequences are DFQATT and SNEGSKA (reference sequence). There are 11 residues in the CDR3. Trimming cost V 6 bases and J 9 bases, with 12 bases left between them. The CDR3: CSARRDGPQHF. CDR3 in DNA: TGCAGTGCCAGGCGAGATGGGCCCCAGCATTTT.

The J gene is TRBJ2-3, the V gene TRBV5-4, with unresolved D. This CDR3 is built from 15 residues. CDR1 and CDR2 from the germline V gene are SGHNT and YYREEE (reference sequence). Deletions cut 2 bases from V and 4 bases from J, with 14 bases between. The chain's CDR3 is CASSFDPSRADTQYF. DNA for the CDR3: TGTGCCAGCAGCTTTGACCCATCGCGTGCAGATACGCAGTATTTT.

The V and J genes are TRBV29-1 and TRBJ1-2, with TRBD1 identical over 11 bases. The CDR3 is 14 amino acids. V shed 4 bases, J shed 3 bases, and the junction held 4 bases outside the gene matches. Germline values: CDR1 SQVTM, CDR2 ANQGSEA. The CDR3 sequence: CSVARDRGDYGYTF. Here the CDR3 DNA reads TGCAGCGTTGCCCGGGACAGGGGGGACTATGGCTACACCTTC.

The CDR3 protein is CSANSLGSAYEQYF. The CDR3 nucleotides are TGCAGTGCTAACTCTCTAGGAAGCGCCTACGAGCAGTACTTC. The V and J genes are TRBV20-1 and TRBJ2-7, with D unclear. Germline values: CDR1 DFQATT, CDR2 SNEGSKA (reference sequence). The CDR3 loop spans 14 amino acids. Trimming took off 4 bases at V and 2 bases at J, with 15 bases between the two ends.